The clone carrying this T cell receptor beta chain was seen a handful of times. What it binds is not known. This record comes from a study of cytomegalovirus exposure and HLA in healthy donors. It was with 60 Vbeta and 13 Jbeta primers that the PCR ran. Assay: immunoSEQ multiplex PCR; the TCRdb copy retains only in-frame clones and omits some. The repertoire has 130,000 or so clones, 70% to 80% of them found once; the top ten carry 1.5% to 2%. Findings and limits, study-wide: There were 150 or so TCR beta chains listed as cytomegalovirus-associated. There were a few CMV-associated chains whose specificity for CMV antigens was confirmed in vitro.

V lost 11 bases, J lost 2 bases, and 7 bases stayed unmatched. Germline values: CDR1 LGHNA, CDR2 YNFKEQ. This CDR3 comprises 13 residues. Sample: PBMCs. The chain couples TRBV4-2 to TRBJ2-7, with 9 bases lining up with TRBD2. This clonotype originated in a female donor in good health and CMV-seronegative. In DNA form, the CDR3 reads TGTGCCTCGAGCGGGGGGTCTCCCTACGAGCAGTACTTC. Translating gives CASSGGSPYEQYF.